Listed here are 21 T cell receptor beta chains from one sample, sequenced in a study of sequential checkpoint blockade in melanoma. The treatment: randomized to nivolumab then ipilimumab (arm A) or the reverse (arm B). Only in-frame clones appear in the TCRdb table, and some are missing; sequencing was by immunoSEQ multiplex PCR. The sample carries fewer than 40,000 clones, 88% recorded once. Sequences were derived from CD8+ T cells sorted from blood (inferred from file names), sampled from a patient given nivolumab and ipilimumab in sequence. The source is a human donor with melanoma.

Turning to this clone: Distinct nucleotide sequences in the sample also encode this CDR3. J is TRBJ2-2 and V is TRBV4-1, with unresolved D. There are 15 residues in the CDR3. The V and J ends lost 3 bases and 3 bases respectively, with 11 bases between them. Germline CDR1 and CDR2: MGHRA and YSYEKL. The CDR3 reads CASSQVLAYTGELFF. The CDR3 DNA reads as TGCGCCAGCAGCCAGGTGTTGGCCTACACCGGGGAGCTGTTTTTT.

This chain's CDR3 is CASSHAQGYPEAFF. The CDR3 DNA is TGTGCCAGCAGCCACGCACAGGGTTATCCTGAAGCTTTCTTT. The chain is built from TRBV7-2 and TRBJ1-1; maybe TRBD1 (6 bases). The germline gives CDR1 SGHTA, CDR2 FQGNSA. V was cut by 5 bases and J by 6 bases, with 16 bases left in between. The CDR3 runs 14 residues.

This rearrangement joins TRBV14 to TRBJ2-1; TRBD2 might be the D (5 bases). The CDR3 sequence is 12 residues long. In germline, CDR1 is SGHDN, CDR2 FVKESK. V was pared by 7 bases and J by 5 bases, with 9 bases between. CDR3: CASTVGNNEQFF. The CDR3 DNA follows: TGTGCCAGCACCGTCGGGAACAATGAGCAGTTCTTC.

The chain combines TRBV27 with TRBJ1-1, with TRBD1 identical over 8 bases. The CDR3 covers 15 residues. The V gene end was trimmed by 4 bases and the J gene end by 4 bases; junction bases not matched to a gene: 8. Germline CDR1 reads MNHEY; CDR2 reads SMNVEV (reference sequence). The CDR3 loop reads CASSYGQGEGTEAFF. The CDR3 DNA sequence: TGTGCCAGCAGTTACGGACAGGGCGAAGGCACTGAAGCTTTCTTT.

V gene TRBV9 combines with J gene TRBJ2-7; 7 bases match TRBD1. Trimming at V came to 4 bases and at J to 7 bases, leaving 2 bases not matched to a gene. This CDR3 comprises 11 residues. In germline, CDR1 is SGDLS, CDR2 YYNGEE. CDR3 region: CASSLQGEQYF. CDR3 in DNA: TGTGCCAGCAGCCTACAGGGGGAGCAGTACTTC.

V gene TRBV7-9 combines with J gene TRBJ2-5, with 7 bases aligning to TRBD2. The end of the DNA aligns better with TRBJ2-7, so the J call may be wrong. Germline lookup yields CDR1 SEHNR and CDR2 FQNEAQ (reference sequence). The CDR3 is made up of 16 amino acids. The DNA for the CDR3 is TGTGCCAGCAGCTACTCTGCGGGAGTGGTCTCCTACGAGCAGTACTTC. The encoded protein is CASSYSAGVVSYEQYF.

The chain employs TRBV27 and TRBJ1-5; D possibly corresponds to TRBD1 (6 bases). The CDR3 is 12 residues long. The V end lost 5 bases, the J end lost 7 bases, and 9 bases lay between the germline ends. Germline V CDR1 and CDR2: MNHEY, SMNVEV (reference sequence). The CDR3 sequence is CASSSQGQPQHF. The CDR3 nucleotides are TGTGCCAGCAGTAGCCAGGGGCAGCCCCAGCATTTT.

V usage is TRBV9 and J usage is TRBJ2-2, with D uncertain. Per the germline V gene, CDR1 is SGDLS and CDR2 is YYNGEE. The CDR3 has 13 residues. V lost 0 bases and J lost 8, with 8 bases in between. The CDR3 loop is CASSVGVAGELFF. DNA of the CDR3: TGTGCCAGCAGCGTAGGGGTAGCTGGGGAGCTGTTTTTT.

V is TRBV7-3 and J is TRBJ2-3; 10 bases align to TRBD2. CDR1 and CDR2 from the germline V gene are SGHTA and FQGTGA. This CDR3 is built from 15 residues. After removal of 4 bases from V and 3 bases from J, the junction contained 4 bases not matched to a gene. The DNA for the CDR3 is TGTGCCAGCAGCTCCCTAGCGGGAGAAACAGATACGCAGTATTTT. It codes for CASSSLAGETDTQYF.

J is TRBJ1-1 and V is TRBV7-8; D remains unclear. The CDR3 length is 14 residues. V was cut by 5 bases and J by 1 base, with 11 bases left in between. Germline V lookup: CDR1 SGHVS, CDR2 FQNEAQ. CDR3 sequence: CASSPYAGNTEAFF. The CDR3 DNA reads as TGTGCCAGCAGCCCCTATGCAGGGAACACTGAAGCTTTCTTT.

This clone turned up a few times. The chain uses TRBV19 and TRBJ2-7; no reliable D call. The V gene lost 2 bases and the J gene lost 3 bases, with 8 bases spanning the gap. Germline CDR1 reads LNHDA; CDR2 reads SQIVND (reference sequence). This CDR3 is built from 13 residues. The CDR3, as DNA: TGTGCCAGTAGTATATCCGCAGGCTACGAGCAGTACTTC. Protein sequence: CASSISAGYEQYF.

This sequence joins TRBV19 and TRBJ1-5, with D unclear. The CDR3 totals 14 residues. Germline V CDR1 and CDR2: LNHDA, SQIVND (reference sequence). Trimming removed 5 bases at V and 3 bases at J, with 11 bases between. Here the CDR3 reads CASSGPGPNQPQHF. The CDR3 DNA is TGTGCCAGTAGTGGGCCCGGCCCCAATCAGCCCCAGCATTTT.

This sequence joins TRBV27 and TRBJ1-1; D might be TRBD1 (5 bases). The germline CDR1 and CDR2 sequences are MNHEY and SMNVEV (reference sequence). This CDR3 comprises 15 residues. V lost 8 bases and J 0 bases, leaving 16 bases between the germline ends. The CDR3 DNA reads TGTGCCAGCGACACGGTCCCAGGGATGAACACTGAAGCTTTCTTT. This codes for CASDTVPGMNTEAFF.

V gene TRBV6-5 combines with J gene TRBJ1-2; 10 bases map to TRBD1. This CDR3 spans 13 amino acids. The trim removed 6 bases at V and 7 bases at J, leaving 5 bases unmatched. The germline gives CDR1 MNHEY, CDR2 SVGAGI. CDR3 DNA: TGTGCCAGCAGCTACGGGACAGGGGCTGGCTACACCTTC. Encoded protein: CASSYGTGAGYTF.

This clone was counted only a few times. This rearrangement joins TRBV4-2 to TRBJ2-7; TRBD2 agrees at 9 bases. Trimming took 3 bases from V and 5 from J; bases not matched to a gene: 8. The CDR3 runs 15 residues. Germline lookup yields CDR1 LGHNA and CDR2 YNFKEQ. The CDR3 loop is CASSQQREAPNEQYF. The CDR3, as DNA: TGTGCCAGCAGCCAGCAGCGGGAGGCCCCCAACGAGCAGTACTTC.

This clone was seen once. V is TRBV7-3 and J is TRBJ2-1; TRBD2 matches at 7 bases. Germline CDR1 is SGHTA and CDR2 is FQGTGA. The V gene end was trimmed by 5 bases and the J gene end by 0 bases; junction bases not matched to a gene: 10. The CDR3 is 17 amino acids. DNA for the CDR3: TGTGCCAGCAGCCTCATGGGAGGGAGCGACTCCTACAATGAGCAGTTCTTC. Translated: CASSLMGGSDSYNEQFF.

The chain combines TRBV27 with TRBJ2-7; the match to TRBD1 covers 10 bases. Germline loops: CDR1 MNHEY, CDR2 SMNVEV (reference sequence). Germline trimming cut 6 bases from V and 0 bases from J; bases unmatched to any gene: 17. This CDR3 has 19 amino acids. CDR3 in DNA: TGTGCCAGCAGAACACAGGACAGGGGGTCGCGGGAGTTCTCCTACGAGCAGTACTTC. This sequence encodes CASRTQDRGSREFSYEQYF.

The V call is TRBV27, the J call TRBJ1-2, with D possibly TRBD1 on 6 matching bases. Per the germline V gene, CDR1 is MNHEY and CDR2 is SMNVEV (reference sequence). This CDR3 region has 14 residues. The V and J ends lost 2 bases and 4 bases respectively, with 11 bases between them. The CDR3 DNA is TGTGCCAGCAGTTTAGCTTCAGGGGCCTATGGCTACACCTTC. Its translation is CASSLASGAYGYTF.

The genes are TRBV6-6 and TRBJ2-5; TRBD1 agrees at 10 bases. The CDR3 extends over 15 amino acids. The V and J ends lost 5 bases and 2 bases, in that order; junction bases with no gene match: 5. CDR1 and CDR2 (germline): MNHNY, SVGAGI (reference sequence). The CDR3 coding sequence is TGTGCCAGCAGTCTGGGACAGGGGATACAAGAGACCCAGTACTTC. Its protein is CASSLGQGIQETQYF.

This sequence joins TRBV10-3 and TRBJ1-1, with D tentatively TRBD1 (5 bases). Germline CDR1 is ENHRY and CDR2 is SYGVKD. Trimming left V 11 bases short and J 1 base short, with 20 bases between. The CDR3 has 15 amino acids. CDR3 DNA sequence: TGTGCCCAAGGGGCAGGAGGGAGTGGGAACACTGAAGCTTTCTTT. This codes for CAQGAGGSGNTEAFF.

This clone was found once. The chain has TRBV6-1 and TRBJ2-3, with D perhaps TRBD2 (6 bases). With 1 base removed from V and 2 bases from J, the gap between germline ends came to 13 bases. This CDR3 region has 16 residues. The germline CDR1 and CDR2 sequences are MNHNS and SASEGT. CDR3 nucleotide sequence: TGTGCCAGCAGTGAAGACGAGACTAGGCCCACAGATACGCAGTATTTT. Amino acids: CASSEDETRPTDTQYF.